The clone carrying this TCR beta chain was seen only a few times. Its antigen is still unknown. This entry comes from a study of early stage breast cancer tumors. Study-wide results and caveats: Unsorted bulk genomic DNA sequencing lacked pairing and functional marker data. Most shared enriched TCRB sequences were commonly generated ones.

V was cut by 3 bases and J by 4 bases, with 13 bases left in between. The CDR3 contains 14 residues. Germline assignment: CDR1 SNHLY and CDR2 FYNNEI. The protocol was immunoSEQ multiplex PCR, while the TCRdb copy is restricted to in-frame clones and leaves out a portion. The profile covers some 4,000 clones, with 60% to 80% appearing a single time and less than 20% taken by the ten largest. Sequenced material: breast tumor tissue. V and J are TRBV2 and TRBJ2-7, with a tentative D call TRBD2 (7 bases). This TCR derives from a person aged 35 to 50 with breast cancer. The CDR3 is CASSDRGGVYEQYF. The DNA for the CDR3 is TGTGCCAGCAGTGATAGGGGGGGAGTATACGAGCAGTACTTC.